This TCR beta chain was identified during a study of regulatory T cells in long-lasting Graves disease. Time point denoted: newly diagnosed GD, antithyroid drugs for less than 3 months. Following extraction of RNA from PBMCs, that RNA was used to make the TCR library. The germline V gene encodes CDR1 DFQATT and CDR2 SNEGSKA (reference sequence). Trimming shortened V by 0 bases and J by 0 bases, and 12 bases separated the two germline ends. The CDR3 runs 15 residues. Building of the TCR beta libraries involved iRepertoire HTBI primers and Arm-PCR of CDR3 regions. TCRdb re-called the multiplex PCR reads with MiXCR, one entry per CDR3 protein. The table shows approximately 470,000 distinct CDR3 sequences, with about a sixth occurring only once. This sample also appeared in a second study, on T cells in Graves' hyperthyroidism and ophthalmopathy.

The source material was peripheral blood mononuclear cells (PBMCs), sampled at new diagnosis, from a patient treated with antithyroid drugs. The TCR comes from a man aged 35 to 55 with Graves disease. The chain links TRBV20-1 to TRBJ2-7; D not resolved. The CDR3 loop reads CSARDSLGSSYEQYF. The CDR3 DNA is TGCAGTGCTAGAGATAGTTTGGGCAGCTCCTACGAGCAGTACTTC.